These 26 T cell receptor beta chains originate from one sample sequenced in a study of blood T cells in healthy people across ages. A second 7 to 11 cycle PCR used barcoded and J-beta primers. TCRdb reanalysed the 5' RACE reads using MiXCR and keeps one entry per CDR3 protein. The sample lists roughly 800,000 distinct CDR3 sequences, nearly 60% occurring once. Sequenced material: blood. The receptor set was obtained from a man in his thirties or forties in good health.

The chain carries TRBV7-9 and TRBJ1-4; 7 positions match TRBD1. Germline CDR1 and CDR2: SEHNR and FQNEAQ (reference sequence). The CDR3 has 13 amino acids. J was trimmed by 13 bases and V by 1 base; bases with no gene match: 6. The chain's CDR3 is CASSLDQGERLFF. For the CDR3, the DNA is TGTGCCAGCAGCTTAGATCAGGGGGAGAGACTGTTTTTT.

The chain is built from TRBV7-2 and TRBJ2-7; TRBD2 matches 7 bases. The CDR3 covers 15 residues. V shed 2 bases and J 5 bases; nucleotides not matched to a gene: 9. Germline V lookup: CDR1 SGHTA, CDR2 FQGNSA. The CDR3 reads CASSLYRRGWDEQYF. CDR3 in DNA: TGTGCCAGCAGCTTATATCGGCGGGGGTGGGACGAGCAGTACTTC.

V usage is TRBV20-1 and J usage is TRBJ1-6, with D perhaps matching TRBD1 (6 bases). Trimming removed 0 bases at V and 10 bases at J, with 7 bases between. The germline V gene has CDR1 DFQATT and CDR2 SNEGSKA (reference sequence). The CDR3 is made up of 12 amino acids. The CDR3 loop is CSARDQGSPLHF. The CDR3 nucleotides are TGCAGTGCTAGAGATCAGGGGTCACCCCTCCACTTT.

The chain combines TRBV7-9 with TRBJ2-3; 8 positions agree with TRBD2. V gave up 1 base and J gave up 3 bases; unmatched junction bases: 9. The CDR3 spans 17 residues. Germline CDR1 and CDR2: SEHNR and FQNEAQ (reference sequence). The CDR3 nucleotides are TGTGCCAGCAGCTTAGGGGCTCCGGGAGGGCCTACAGATACGCAGTATTTT. It codes for CASSLGAPGGPTDTQYF.

The chain uses TRBV28 and TRBJ1-6, with D unresolved. Germline values: CDR1 MDHEN, CDR2 SYDVKM. This CDR3 is built from 14 residues. Between the trimmed V and J ends, which lost 10 bases and 6 bases, there was a span of 16 bases. This CDR3 reads CAIEEGISNSPLHF. CDR3 DNA: TGTGCCATCGAAGAGGGTATCTCTAATTCACCCCTCCACTTT.

This clonotype appeared a few times. The chain has TRBV11-2 and TRBJ2-6, with TRBD2 as a possible D gene (6 bases). V was clipped by 5 bases and J by 5 bases, with 16 bases between them. Germline assignment: CDR1 SGHAT and CDR2 FQNNGV. This CDR3 spans 16 amino acids. In DNA, the CDR3 is TGTGCCAGCAGCCGAGTCGTCAGGGACTGGGCCAACGTCCTGACTTTC. Amino acid sequence: CASSRVVRDWANVLTF.

This rearrangement joins TRBV20-1 to TRBJ2-5; weak D call: TRBD1 (5 bases). The end of the DNA fits TRBJ2-7 better, so the J call may be wrong. The CDR3 covers 13 residues. CDR1 is DFQATT and CDR2 is SNEGSKA in the germline V gene (reference sequence). CDR3 in amino acids: CSARGQLYYEQYF. CDR3 nucleotides: TGCAGTGCTAGAGGACAGTTGTATTACGAGCAGTACTTC.

This clonotype was picked up many times. The genes are TRBV27 and TRBJ2-6; tentative D call: TRBD1 (6 bases). The CDR3 is 15 amino acids. Deletions cut 4 bases from V and 0 bases from J, with 7 bases between. Germline V lookup: CDR1 MNHEY, CDR2 SMNVEV (reference sequence). CDR3: CASSWTASGANVLTF. The DNA for the CDR3 is TGTGCCAGCAGTTGGACAGCCTCTGGGGCCAACGTCCTGACTTTC.

CDR3 bases: TGTGCCACCAGTGACCCCAGGGCTGGGGCCAACGTCCTGACTTTC. This translates into CATSDPRAGANVLTF. The rearrangement joins TRBV24-1 to TRBJ2-6, with a weak D call TRBD1 (5 bases). The germline V and J ends were trimmed by 4 bases and 2 bases, with 8 bases remaining between them. CDR1 and CDR2 from the germline V gene are KGHDR and SFDVKD. The CDR3 length is 15 residues.

This clonotype was found a few times. The J gene is TRBJ2-1, the V gene TRBV29-1; D is unresolved. Trimming shortened V by 2 bases and J by 10 bases, and 3 bases separated the two germline ends. Germline V gives CDR1 SQVTM, CDR2 ANQGSEA. The CDR3 spans 9 residues. The CDR3, as DNA: TGCAGCGTTGAACCCGAGCAGTTCTTC. Its translation is CSVEPEQFF.

The chain is built from TRBV21-1 and TRBJ1-5; the DNA was not compared with TRBD1, the D call given in the table. TRBV21-1 is deemed a pseudogene. This CDR3 is 14 amino acids long. CDR3 amino acids: CASGTAGPNQPQHF. Written as DNA, the CDR3 is TGTGCCAGCGGGACCGCCGGACCCAATCAGCCCCAGCATTTT.

This clonotype was detected ten times or more. This chain joins TRBV28 and TRBJ2-5; no reliable D call. This CDR3 is built from 14 residues. The V gene lost 4 bases and the J gene lost 0 bases, with 9 bases spanning the gap. Germline CDR1 and CDR2: MDHEN and SYDVKM. DNA of the CDR3: TGTGCCAGCAGTTGGTCCCGGGACCAAGAGACCCAGTACTTC. Amino acids: CASSWSRDQETQYF. Filled out from reference TRBV28 and TRBJ2-5, the complete variable domain reads DVKVTQSSRYLVKRTGEKVFLECVQDMDHENMFWYRQDPGLGLRLIYFSYDVKMKEKGDIPEGYSVSREKKERFSLILESASTNQTSMYLCASSWSRDQETQYFGPGTRLLVL.

A remark on this clonotype: At one boundary the junction diverges from the germline segment, which might be a read error. This chain joins TRBV7-2 and TRBJ2-1; TRBD2 matches at 9 bases. The length of the CDR3 is 13 residues. Germline V gives CDR1 SGHTA, CDR2 FQGNSA. The CDR3 loop reads CASSIAGERSQFF. The CDR3 DNA reads as TGTGCCAGCAGCATAGCGGGAGAGAGGTCCCAGTTCTTC.

The chain uses TRBV28 and TRBJ1-6; maybe TRBD1 (5 bases). The CDR3 runs 14 residues. V was pared by 3 bases and J by 10 bases, with 13 bases between. CDR1 is MDHEN, CDR2 SYDVKM, per germline. For the CDR3, the DNA is TGTGCCAGCAGTTTGAGGCAGGGTGAATCACCCCTCCACTTT. This encodes CASSLRQGESPLHF.

The chain uses TRBV2 and TRBJ2-7; TRBD1 matches at 9 bases. This CDR3 spans 14 amino acids. Germline CDR1 reads SNHLY; CDR2 reads FYNNEI. V lost 7 bases to trimming and J lost 5 bases; unmatched junction nucleotides: 9. Here the CDR3 reads CASTSGTGRNEQYF. For the CDR3, the DNA is TGTGCCAGCACCTCCGGGACAGGGAGGAACGAGCAGTACTTC.

This clonotype was counted between two and nine times. This chain links TRBV6-5 with TRBJ2-7; D gene unclear. The CDR3 is made up of 13 amino acids. V was clipped by 6 bases and J by 6 bases, with 15 bases between them. Per the germline V gene, CDR1 is MNHEY and CDR2 is SVGAGI. In DNA, the CDR3 is TGTGCCAGCAGACGCCCCGGTTTGGGCGAGCAGTACTTC. Amino acids: CASRRPGLGEQYF.

This clonotype was observed a handful of times. The chain carries TRBV3-1 and TRBJ2-3; tentatively, D is TRBD2 (6 bases). V was trimmed by 4 bases and J by 5 bases, leaving 22 bases between them. CDR3 length equals 17 residues. Looked up from germline, CDR1 is LGHDT and CDR2 is YNNKEL (reference sequence). This CDR3 reads CASSLAIGAGRQDTQYF. The CDR3 region has the DNA TGTGCCAGCAGCCTTGCGATCGGAGCGGGCCGACAAGATACGCAGTATTTT.

The V and J genes are TRBV10-3 and TRBJ1-2; TRBD1 matches 8 bases. CDR1 ENHRY and CDR2 SYGVKD come from the germline V gene. V lost 11 bases and J lost 8; bases outside the gene matches: 16. The CDR3 runs to 14 residues. CDR3 nucleotides: TGTGCCGCCTCAGGACAGGGAATATCTGTAGGCTACACCTTC. The encoded protein is CAASGQGISVGYTF.

The chain recombines TRBV29-1 with TRBJ2-1, with 10 bases identical to TRBD1. After removal of 7 bases from V and 7 bases from J, the junction contained 13 bases not matched to a gene. CDR1 is SQVTM, CDR2 ANQGSEA, per germline. This CDR3 spans 15 amino acids. The chain's CDR3 is CSAQARQGAGNEQFF. CDR3 sequence (DNA): TGCAGCGCCCAAGCCAGACAGGGGGCGGGGAATGAGCAGTTCTTC.

This chain uses TRBV29-1 with TRBJ2-1, with D possibly being TRBD2 (6 bases). V lost 7 bases to trimming and J lost 8 bases, with 15 bases between them. The CDR3 has 12 amino acids. Germline V CDR1 and CDR2: SQVTM, ANQGSEA. The CDR3 DNA sequence: TGCAGCGCGGAACTAGCAATTGATGAGCAGTTCTTC. Amino acids: CSAELAIDEQFF.

The gene calls are TRBV11-1 and TRBJ2-5; 10 nucleotides match TRBD1. Germline V gene data show CDR1 as SGHAT and CDR2 as FQDESV (reference sequence). The CDR3 covers 15 residues. V lost 5 bases and J lost 1; bases outside the gene matches: 4. The chain's CDR3 is CASSKGTGAQETQYF. The CDR3 DNA follows: TGTGCCAGCAGCAAAGGGACAGGGGCCCAAGAGACCCAGTACTTC.

The chain links TRBV29-1 to TRBJ2-7; perhaps TRBD2 as D (5 bases). Germline V gene data show CDR1 as SQVTM and CDR2 as ANQGSEA. Trimming took off 4 bases at V and 9 bases at J, with 16 bases between the two ends. The CDR3 has 12 residues. Here the CDR3 DNA reads TGCAGCGTTGGAACTACGGGCGGAGGGCAGTACTTC. It specifies CSVGTTGGGQYF.

This clonotype appeared once. The rearrangement uses TRBV7-2 and TRBJ1-2; D unresolved. The CDR3 has 14 residues. With 0 bases removed from V and 5 bases from J, the gap between germline ends came to 10 bases. CDR1 and CDR2 (germline): SGHTA, FQGNSA. For the CDR3, the DNA is TGTGCCAGCAGCTTAGCTGTCAGTCGTTATGGCTACACCTTC. The encoded protein is CASSLAVSRYGYTF.

This clonotype was seen only a few times. The rearrangement uses TRBV29-1 and TRBJ2-1, with D perhaps assigned TRBD1 or TRBD2 (6 bases each). Per the germline V gene, CDR1 is SQVTM and CDR2 is ANQGSEA. V dropped 4 bases and J dropped 3 bases, with 13 bases sitting between them. The CDR3 length is 14 residues. Here the CDR3 reads CSVGVGGIYNEQFF. DNA of the CDR3: TGCAGCGTTGGGGTCGGGGGCATCTACAATGAGCAGTTCTTC.

The chain joins TRBV15 to TRBJ2-6; D gene unclear. The CDR3 spans 16 residues. Germline V gene data show CDR1 as LNHNV and CDR2 as YYDKDF (reference sequence). V shed 5 bases and J shed 0 bases, with 11 bases lying between them. CDR3 nucleotides: TGTGCCACCAGCGGCGTTGACGTCTCTGGGGCCAACGTCCTGACTTTC. It yields the protein CATSGVDVSGANVLTF.

The chain uses TRBV6-2 or TRBV6-3 and TRBJ2-3, with 14 bases fitting TRBD2. The germline gives CDR1 MNHEY, CDR2 SVGEGT. V dropped 5 bases and J dropped 7; count of bases not matched to a gene: 11. This CDR3 is built from 17 residues. The CDR3 reads CASSKTSGRAGINTQYF. CDR3 bases: TGTGCCAGCAGTAAGACTAGCGGGAGGGCCGGGATAAATACGCAGTATTTT.